A single sample is the source of the 21 T cell receptor beta chains below, sequenced in a study of blood T cell repertoires in COVID-19. Repertoires were generated with immunoSEQ multiplex PCR, while TCRdb's copy carries only in-frame clones and drops some. The sample carries 35,000 to 50,000 clones, about two thirds recorded once. Sequencing input: peripheral blood. These receptors all stem from a man aged 80 or over with acute or convalescent COVID-19.

This clone was seen a handful of times. The V call is TRBV6-2 or TRBV6-3, the J call TRBJ2-7; 8 nucleotides line up with TRBD1. The germline gives CDR1 MNHEY, CDR2 SVGEGT. Trimming removed 4 bases from V and 2 bases from J; junction bases left unmatched: 7. The CDR3 spans 15 residues. CDR3 loop: CASSSRTGNTYEQYF. Written as DNA, the CDR3 is TGTGCCAGCAGTTCCCGGACAGGGAATACCTACGAGCAGTACTTC.

The rearrangement links TRBV19 to TRBJ2-7; TRBD2 might be the D (6 bases). The CDR3 covers 14 residues. Germline CDR1 and CDR2: LNHDA and SQIVND (reference sequence). Trimming left V 3 bases short and J 5 bases short, with 14 bases between. CDR3 in DNA: TGTGCCAGTAGTATTCGAGGGGCGGGGAACGAGCAGTACTTC. Its protein is CASSIRGAGNEQYF.

The chain combines TRBV28 with TRBJ1-1; no clear D. The germline V gene encodes CDR1 MDHEN and CDR2 SYDVKM. The CDR3 is 16 amino acids. V was clipped by 3 bases and J by 1 base, with 15 bases between them. The CDR3 bases are TGTGCCAGCAGTTTCTCACGGGGAAATGCGAACACTGAAGCTTTCTTT. Amino acid sequence: CASSFSRGNANTEAFF. The variable domain in full, with the rest retrieved from reference TRBV28 and TRBJ1-1, is DVKVTQSSRYLVKRTGEKVFLECVQDMDHENMFWYRQDPGLGLRLIYFSYDVKMKEKGDIPEGYSVSREKKERFSLILESASTNQTSMYLCASSFSRGNANTEAFFGQGTRLTVV.

The chain couples TRBV6-5 to TRBJ2-5; D gene ambiguous. V was pared by 0 bases and J by 5 bases, with 13 bases between. The CDR3 covers 15 residues. Germline assignment: CDR1 MNHEY and CDR2 SVGAGI. CDR3 in amino acids: CASSYSRRYGETQYF. CDR3 DNA sequence: TGTGCCAGCAGTTACTCGAGACGATACGGGGAGACCCAGTACTTC.

The chain couples TRBV2 to TRBJ1-2; weak D call: TRBD1 (6 bases). V gave up 6 bases and J gave up 4 bases, with 18 bases separating them. This CDR3 contains 15 residues. CDR1 is SNHLY, CDR2 FYNNEI, per germline. The CDR3 DNA is TGTGCCAGCAGGAGAGGGAGTCAGGGGATCTATGGCTACACCTTC. Translation: CASRRGSQGIYGYTF.

This sequence joins TRBV6-5 and TRBJ2-5; 9 positions agree with TRBD1. The CDR3 is 15 residues long. From germline, CDR1 is MNHEY and CDR2 SVGAGI. Trimming took 3 bases from V and 2 from J; bases not matched to a gene: 4. CDR3 DNA sequence: TGTGCCAGCAGTTATAACAGGGGGCTTCAAGAGACCCAGTACTTC. Translating it yields CASSYNRGLQETQYF.

The V call is TRBV27, the J call TRBJ1-1; D gene ambiguous. Trimming shortened V by 7 bases and J by 5 bases, and 20 bases separated the two germline ends. This CDR3 is built from 15 residues. CDR1 and CDR2 from the germline V gene are MNHEY and SMNVEV (reference sequence). CDR3 loop: CASTPSAGRGTEAFF. CDR3 DNA: TGTGCCAGCACCCCATCGGCAGGAAGAGGGACTGAAGCTTTCTTT.

The chain uses TRBV7-3 and TRBJ2-1; D gene unclear. Germline V gene data show CDR1 as SGHTA and CDR2 as FQGTGA. Trimming removed 5 bases from V and 4 bases from J, with 15 bases in between. The CDR3 covers 15 residues. Written as DNA, the CDR3 is TGTGCCAGCAGCCACGTGAGGCCCGGGTACAATGAGCAGTTCTTC. It translates to CASSHVRPGYNEQFF.

V gene TRBV5-4 combines with J gene TRBJ1-5, with TRBD1 matching 8 bases. Losses at the gene ends were 5 bases for V and 2 bases for J; bases not matched to a gene: 6. This CDR3 spans 15 amino acids. Germline CDR1 is SGHNT and CDR2 is YYREEE (reference sequence). CDR3 residues: CASSDPGQGNQPQHF. The CDR3 nucleotides read TGTGCCAGCAGTGACCCGGGACAGGGCAATCAGCCCCAGCATTTT. The variable domain in full, with the rest retrieved from reference TRBV5-4 and TRBJ1-5, is ETGVTQSPTHLIKTRGQQVTLRCSSQSGHNTVSWYQQALGQGPQFIFQYYREEENGRGNFPPRFSGLQFPNYSSELNVNALELDDSALYLCASSDPGQGNQPQHFGDGTRLSIL.

V and J are TRBV3-1 (or the pseudogene TRBV3-2) and TRBJ1-4; no reliable D call. V lost 4 bases, J lost 3 bases, and 12 bases lay in between. Per germline, CDR1 LGHDT and CDR2 YNNKEL (reference sequence). The CDR3 is made up of 15 amino acids. CDR3 in DNA: TGTGCCAGCAGCCCCGGGCGGGCCCCTAATGAAAAACTGTTTTTT. Amino acid sequence: CASSPGRAPNEKLFF.

The chain joins TRBV11-2 to TRBJ2-7, with a weak D call TRBD2 (6 bases). Trimming left V 5 bases short and J 2 bases short, with 10 bases between. CDR1 is SGHAT and CDR2 is FQNNGV in the germline V gene. The length of the CDR3 is 13 residues. The CDR3 reads CASSRTGAYEQYF. The DNA of the CDR3 is TGTGCCAGCAGCCGTACGGGGGCCTACGAGCAGTACTTC.

The V gene is TRBV12-3 or TRBV12-4, the J gene TRBJ1-2, with 7 bases matching TRBD1. The CDR3 contains 12 residues. The V gene end was trimmed by 5 bases and the J gene end by 8 bases; junction bases not matched to a gene: 5. CDR3 region: CASSASGGGYTF. CDR3 coding DNA: TGTGCCAGCAGTGCCTCAGGGGGAGGCTACACCTTC.

The rearrangement joins TRBV5-1 to TRBJ2-5; TRBD1 matches at 8 bases. Germline loops: CDR1 SGHRS, CDR2 YFSETQ. V lost 0 bases and J lost 11; bases outside the gene matches: 0. The CDR3 is 11 amino acids. The CDR3 DNA reads TGCGCCAGCAGCTTGGGACAGGGGCAGTACTTC. Translated, it gives CASSLGQGQYF.

This clone was counted a few times. This chain uses TRBV7-6 with TRBJ2-1; 12 bases line up with TRBD2. Germline-derived CDR1 and CDR2 are SGHVS and FNYEAQ. The CDR3 spans 17 residues. V gave up 6 bases and J gave up 1 base; unmatched junction bases: 7. The CDR3 DNA follows: TGTGCCAGCAGTCTGACTAGCGGGAGAAGGTCCTACAATGAGCAGTTCTTC. Its protein is CASSLTSGRRSYNEQFF.

The rearrangement joins TRBV5-4 to TRBJ1-5, with TRBD1 matching 10 bases. V trimming: 2 bases; J trimming: 7 bases; junction bases outside the gene matches: 9. This CDR3 is built from 16 residues. Germline V gene lookup returns CDR1 SGHNT and CDR2 YYREEE (reference sequence). CDR3 DNA sequence: TGTGCCAGCAGCTTTGGGGGGGACAGGGGCGCCCAGCCCCAGCATTTT. Translated, it gives CASSFGGDRGAQPQHF.

This CDR3 reads CASSSGTGDTDTQYF. The CDR3 DNA reads TGTGCCAGCAGCTCAGGGACAGGGGATACAGATACGCAGTATTTT. The chain employs TRBV9 and TRBJ2-3; the match to TRBD1 covers 10 bases. The CDR3 is 15 residues long. From germline, CDR1 is SGDLS and CDR2 YYNGEE. V dropped 4 bases and J dropped 3; count of bases not matched to a gene: 5.

This clone came up once. J is TRBJ1-1 and V is TRBV24-1, with TRBD1 as a possible D gene (6 bases). Germline assignment: CDR1 KGHDR and CDR2 SFDVKD. Deletions cut 9 bases from V and 0 bases from J, with 16 bases between. The CDR3 spans 15 residues. CDR3 region: CATRSPGAMNTEAFF. CDR3 DNA: TGTGCCACCCGATCTCCAGGGGCAATGAACACTGAAGCTTTCTTT.

The chain joins TRBV19 to TRBJ2-6, with 9 bases that match TRBD1. Looked up from germline, CDR1 is LNHDA and CDR2 is SQIVND (reference sequence). CDR3 length: 16 amino acids. Trimming cost V 1 base and J 2 bases; bases outside gene matches: 0. The CDR3 nucleotides are TGTGCCAGTAGTATAGGGACAGGGGCTGGGGCCAACGTCCTGACTTTC. Residues: CASSIGTGAGANVLTF.

V gene TRBV5-3 combines with J gene TRBJ2-5; perhaps TRBD2 as D (7 bases). TRBV5-3 is designated an ORF whose function remains uncertain. This CDR3 is 19 amino acids long. V shed 7 bases and J shed 8 bases, with 36 bases lying between them. The CDR3 DNA follows: TGTGCCAGAGGCACTCTTGGGGGGGGGCCGAGGAAAATTCAAAGAACCCAGTACTTC. Its protein product is CARGTLGGGPRKIQRTQYF.

The chain couples TRBV4-1 to TRBJ2-7, with a possible D match to TRBD1 (6 bases). The CDR3 is made up of 16 amino acids. Between the trimmed V and J ends, which lost 4 bases and 4 bases, there was a span of 20 bases. Germline V gene data show CDR1 as MGHRA and CDR2 as YSYEKL. The CDR3, as DNA: TGCGCCAGCAGCCGCCGCCATGGGGGCGTGGGGTACGAGCAGTACTTC. Protein: CASSRRHGGVGYEQYF.

This clone was counted ten times or more. The chain is built from TRBV5-4 and TRBJ2-2, with TRBD2 identical over 13 bases. Germline CDR1 and CDR2: SGHNT and YYREEE (reference sequence). V shed 0 bases and J 7 bases; nucleotides not matched to a gene: 3. The CDR3 covers 16 residues. For the CDR3, the DNA is TGTGCCAGCAGCTTGGGGACTAGCGGGAGAAGCGGGGAGCTGTTTTTT. This translates into CASSLGTSGRSGELFF.